The next 2 T cell receptor beta chains were all read from a single sample in a study of blood T cell repertoires in COVID-19 (dated by TCRdb to the early 2020s). The receptor library was made with the immunoSEQ multiplex PCR assay. Held by TCRdb, this immuneACCESS table contains in-frame sequences only and omits some clones. Under half of the omission traces to an unresolved V gene where checked; the cause of the rest is unknown. This sample has under 20,000 clones in its table, and over 65% of those were observed once. The top ten hold approximately 23% of the sample. The specimen sequenced was peripheral blood. The receptor source for this set is a man aged 55-75 years with active or convalescent COVID-19.

This sequence joins TRBV7-9 and TRBJ2-2; D is unresolved. The germline CDR1 and CDR2 sequences are SEHNR and FQNEAQ (reference sequence). Trimming removed 8 bases at V and 2 bases at J, with 9 bases between. The CDR3 contains 13 residues. The CDR3 bases are TGTGCCAGCCTGACTTACAACACCGGGGAGCTGTTTTTT. Protein product: CASLTYNTGELFF.

V is TRBV27 and J is TRBJ2-3, with 12 bases lining up with TRBD2. CDR3 length: 17 residues. Germline trimming cut 5 bases from V and 0 bases from J; bases unmatched to any gene: 6. CDR1 is MNHEY, CDR2 SMNVEV, per germline (reference sequence). In DNA form, the CDR3 reads TGTGCCAGCAGTGCCCTACTAGCGGGGGGTAGCACAGATACGCAGTATTTT. Translated: CASSALLAGGSTDTQYF.